What follows is one T cell receptor (beta chain) and its context. Antigen specificity is unknown. The CDR3 has 13 residues. V dropped 2 bases and J dropped 7 bases, with 8 bases sitting between them. Germline V lookup: CDR1 MNHNS, CDR2 SASEGT. The sample belongs to a study of blood T cells in healthy people across ages. Study observations and caveats: Diversity of TCR beta per million T cells declined in a roughly linear way with age. When set beside aged donors, long-lived donors presented more naive CD4+ cells and higher diversity.

A sample-barcoded 5' primer and a J-beta primer mix were used in a second PCR of roughly 7 to 11 cycles. One entry per CDR3 protein results from TCRdb running MiXCR on the 5' RACE reads. The sample carries 1.5 million to 1.8 million distinct CDR3 sequences, 42% recorded once. The TCR was taken from a woman aged 18-30 years in good health. The chain links TRBV6-1 to TRBJ2-2; TRBD2 might be the D (5 bases). The sequencing sample was made of blood. The CDR3 here is CASSELAYGELFF. CDR3 sequence (DNA): TGTGCCAGCAGTGAACTAGCATACGGGGAGCTGTTTTTT.